A single sample is the source of the 14 T cell receptor beta chains below, sequenced in a study of blood T cell repertoires in COVID-19. Assay: immunoSEQ multiplex PCR; the TCRdb copy retains only in-frame clones and omits some. The sample yields 210,000 or so clones, less than 90% seen once. Specimen: peripheral blood. The receptors come from a woman older than 75 with active or convalescent COVID-19.

The chain employs TRBV27 and TRBJ1-2, with 9 bases that match TRBD1. This CDR3 is built from 13 residues. Germline values: CDR1 MNHEY, CDR2 SMNVEV (reference sequence). The ends lost 8 bases at V and 4 bases at J; junction bases unmatched: 5. In nucleotides, the CDR3 is TGTGCCAGCGGGGACAGGGATCCCTATGGCTACACCTTC. Amino acids: CASGDRDPYGYTF.

V gene TRBV2 combines with J gene TRBJ2-7; a possible D gene is TRBD1 (5 bases). V was cut by 6 bases and J by 6 bases, with 12 bases left in between. Per the germline V gene, CDR1 is SNHLY and CDR2 is FYNNEI. The CDR3 runs 12 residues. CDR3 sequence: CASRDSLLEQYF. The CDR3 coding sequence is TGTGCCAGCAGAGACAGCCTACTCGAGCAGTACTTC.

This chain uses TRBV13 with TRBJ2-3, with D maybe TRBD2 (7 bases). The CDR3 covers 16 residues. Germline V gives CDR1 PRHDT, CDR2 FYEKMQ (reference sequence). Trimming took off 2 bases at V and 4 bases at J, with 16 bases between the two ends. CDR3 sequence reads: CASSLTGRGYSDTQYF. The CDR3 region has the DNA TGTGCCAGCAGCTTAACAGGGAGGGGGTACTCAGATACGCAGTATTTT.

The CDR3 DNA reads as TGTGCCAGCTCACCAGGGGGACAGAAAGATTTCACTGAAGCTTTCTTT. Protein product: CASSPGGQKDFTEAFF. The J gene is TRBJ1-1, the V gene TRBV18; 7 bases fit TRBD1. Germline V CDR1 and CDR2: KGHSH, LQKENI. V shed 2 bases and J 4 bases; nucleotides not matched to a gene: 10. This CDR3 is 16 amino acids long.

V and J are TRBV15 and TRBJ2-6; D is possibly TRBD2 (5 bases). CDR3 length: 16 residues. The germline gives CDR1 LNHNV, CDR2 YYDKDF (reference sequence). The V end lost 1 base, the J end lost 2 bases, and 9 bases lay between the germline ends. The CDR3 loop is CATSRGSGPGANVLTF. CDR3 bases: TGTGCCACCAGCAGAGGAAGCGGACCTGGGGCCAACGTCCTGACTTTC. Filled out from reference TRBV15 and TRBJ2-6, the complete variable domain reads DAMVIQNPRYQVTQFGKPVTLSCSQTLNHNVMYWYQQKSSQAPKLLFHYYDKDFNNEADTPDNFQSRRPNTSFCFLDIRSPGLGDTAMYLCATSRGSGPGANVLTFGAGSRLTVL.

This chain joins TRBV9 and TRBJ2-1; 9 bases are a match to TRBD2. The CDR3 is 17 amino acids. The V gene's germline CDR1 is SGDLS and CDR2 YYNGEE. With 3 bases clipped from V and 8 bases from J, the junction kept 15 bases outside the gene matches. In DNA, the CDR3 is TGTGCCAGCAGCGCCTCCCTAGGGGTAGCGGGAGAGGATGAGCAGTTCTTC. As protein: CASSASLGVAGEDEQFF.

This chain uses TRBV28 with TRBJ1-1; a possible D gene is TRBD1 (5 bases). Germline V lookup: CDR1 MDHEN, CDR2 SYDVKM. V was cut by 5 bases and J by 3 bases, with 10 bases left in between. This CDR3 is built from 13 residues. CDR3 protein: CASSPRGDTEAFF. DNA for the CDR3: TGTGCCAGCAGTCCACGGGGGGACACTGAAGCTTTCTTT.

This chain joins TRBV7-3 and TRBJ1-1, with D possibly matching TRBD1 (5 bases). CDR3 length: 14 residues. Trimming pared 5 bases from V and 7 bases from J, leaving 17 bases between. In germline, CDR1 is SGHTA, CDR2 FQGTGA. As DNA, the CDR3 is TGTGCCAGCAGCCCGACGGGGGGAGGAGGTGAAGCTTTCTTT. Translated, it gives CASSPTGGGGEAFF.

This clone was found a few times. The chain employs TRBV4-1 and TRBJ2-4; TRBD1 aligns across 8 bases. The CDR3 runs to 17 residues. V lost 3 bases and J lost 3; bases outside the gene matches: 10. Germline V gene sequence: CDR1 MGHRA, CDR2 YSYEKL. The CDR3 region is CASSQVRQGLFKNIQYF. CDR3 nucleotide sequence: TGCGCCAGCAGCCAGGTTCGACAGGGGCTCTTCAAAAACATTCAGTACTTC.

The chain carries TRBV15 and TRBJ2-3, with 9 bases that match TRBD2. The V segment lost 1 base and the J segment 2 bases; nucleotides outside the gene matches: 4. Germline CDR1 and CDR2: LNHNV and YYDKDF (reference sequence). The CDR3 covers 16 residues. In nucleotides, the CDR3 is TGTGCCACCAGCAGAGGACTAGCGGCCTACACAGATACGCAGTATTTT. It encodes CATSRGLAAYTDTQYF.

This chain joins TRBV6-5 and TRBJ1-2; D remains ambiguous. Looked up from germline, CDR1 is MNHEY and CDR2 is SVGAGI. V was clipped by 4 bases and J by 2 bases, with 14 bases between them. CDR3 length equals 15 residues. As DNA, the CDR3 is TGTGCCAGCAGTTCCCCCAGAGAGGGAAACTATGGCTACACCTTC. Protein product: CASSSPREGNYGYTF.

In regard to this clone: The junction differs from germline at one of its ends, possibly a read error. In DNA form, the CDR3 reads TGTGCCAGCAGCATAGAGGGCAGGTCTGGAAGCGAGCAGTACTTC. As protein: CASSIEGRSGSEQYF. The chain recombines TRBV11-3 with TRBJ2-7; D is perhaps TRBD2 (5 bases). In germline, CDR1 is SGHNT, CDR2 YENEEA. The length of the CDR3 is 15 residues.

This clone showed up just a few times. V is TRBV5-5 and J is TRBJ1-2; D not certain. Trimming left V 5 bases short and J 4 bases short, with 12 bases between. The germline gives CDR1 SGHKS, CDR2 YYEKEE (reference sequence). There are 13 residues in the CDR3. CDR3 DNA: TGTGCCAGCAGAGTGGACGGAGGCTATGGCTACACCTTC. Amino acid sequence: CASRVDGGYGYTF.

This clone was picked up one time. CDR3 in DNA: TGTGCCAGCATATGGGACAAGAATTCACCCCTCCACTTT. Its protein is CASIWDKNSPLHF. The chain employs TRBV6-6 and TRBJ1-6; D is possibly TRBD1 (6 bases). The CDR3 runs 13 residues. Germline V CDR1 and CDR2: MNHNY, SVGAGI (reference sequence). V lost 7 bases and J lost 7, with 11 bases in between.